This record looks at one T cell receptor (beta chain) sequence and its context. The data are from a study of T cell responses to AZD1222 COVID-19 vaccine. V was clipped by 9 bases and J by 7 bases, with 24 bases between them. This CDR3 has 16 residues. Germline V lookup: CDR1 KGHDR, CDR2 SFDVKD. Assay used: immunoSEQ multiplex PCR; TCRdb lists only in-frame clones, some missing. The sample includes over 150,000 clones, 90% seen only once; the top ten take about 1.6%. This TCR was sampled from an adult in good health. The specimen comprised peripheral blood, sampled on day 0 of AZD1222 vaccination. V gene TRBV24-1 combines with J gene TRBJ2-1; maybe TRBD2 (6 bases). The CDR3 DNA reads TGTGCCACCGCTCCCAGGTGGGACTTCCCTCGGAATGAGCAGTTCTTC. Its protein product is CATAPRWDFPRNEQFF.